This TCR beta chain was retrieved from a study of blood T cells in healthy people across ages. Whole-study context: About one barcoded beta molecule per two T cells was the capture yield of template switching.

Using a J-beta primer mix together with a sample-barcoded 5' primer, a second PCR was run for about 6 to 11 cycles. All cDNA molecules were each tagged by a template-switch adaptor with 12 random nucleotides. Via MiXCR, TCRdb re-called the 5' RACE reads, giving one row per CDR3 protein. This sample carries fewer than 800,000 distinct CDR3 sequences, 20% to 25% of them seen once, and the ten largest clones take roughly 3.9%. Regarding this clonotype: The antigen is undetermined.

Study-wide findings and caveats: Whereas aged donors had fewer naive CD4+ cells, long-lived donors had more of them and higher diversity. Changes in expanded clonotypes were possibly confounded, as the CMV status of donors was unknown.

Germline CDR1 and CDR2: SGHRS and YFSETQ. The CDR3 contains 15 residues. The V and J genes are TRBV5-1 and TRBJ2-5, with 9 bases aligning to TRBD2. Judging by the DNA end, TRBJ2-7 fits better; the J call may be wrong. The clonotype originates from a man in his 70s in good health. The sequencing sample was made of blood. The CDR3 loop is CASRPTSGSSYEQYF. The DNA of the CDR3 is TGCGCCAGCAGGCCGACTAGCGGTAGCTCCTACGAGCAGTACTTC.